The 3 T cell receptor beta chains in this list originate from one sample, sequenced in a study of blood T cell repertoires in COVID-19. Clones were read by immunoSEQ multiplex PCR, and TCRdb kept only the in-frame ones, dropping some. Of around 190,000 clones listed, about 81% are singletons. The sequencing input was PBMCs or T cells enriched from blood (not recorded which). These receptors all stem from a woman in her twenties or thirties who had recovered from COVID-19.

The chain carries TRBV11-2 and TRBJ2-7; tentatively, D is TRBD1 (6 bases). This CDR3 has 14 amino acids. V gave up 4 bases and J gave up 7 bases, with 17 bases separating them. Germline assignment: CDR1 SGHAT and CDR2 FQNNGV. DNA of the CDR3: TGTGCCAGCAGCTCAGGGGTTCCCAGGGAGGAGCAGTACTTC. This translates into CASSSGVPREEQYF.

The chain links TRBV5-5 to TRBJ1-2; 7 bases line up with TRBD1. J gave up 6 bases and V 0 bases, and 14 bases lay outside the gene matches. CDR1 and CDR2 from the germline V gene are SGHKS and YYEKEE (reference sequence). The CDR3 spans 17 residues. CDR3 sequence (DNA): TGTGCCAGCAGCTTGGATTGGAGACAGGGAAGGGTAAATGGCTACACCTTC. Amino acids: CASSLDWRQGRVNGYTF.

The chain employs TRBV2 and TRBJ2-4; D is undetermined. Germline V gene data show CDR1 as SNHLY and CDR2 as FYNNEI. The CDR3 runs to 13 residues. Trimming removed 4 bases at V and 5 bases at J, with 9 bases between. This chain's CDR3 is CASSGQAQNIQYF. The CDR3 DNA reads TGTGCCAGCAGTGGGCAGGCCCAAAACATTCAGTACTTC.